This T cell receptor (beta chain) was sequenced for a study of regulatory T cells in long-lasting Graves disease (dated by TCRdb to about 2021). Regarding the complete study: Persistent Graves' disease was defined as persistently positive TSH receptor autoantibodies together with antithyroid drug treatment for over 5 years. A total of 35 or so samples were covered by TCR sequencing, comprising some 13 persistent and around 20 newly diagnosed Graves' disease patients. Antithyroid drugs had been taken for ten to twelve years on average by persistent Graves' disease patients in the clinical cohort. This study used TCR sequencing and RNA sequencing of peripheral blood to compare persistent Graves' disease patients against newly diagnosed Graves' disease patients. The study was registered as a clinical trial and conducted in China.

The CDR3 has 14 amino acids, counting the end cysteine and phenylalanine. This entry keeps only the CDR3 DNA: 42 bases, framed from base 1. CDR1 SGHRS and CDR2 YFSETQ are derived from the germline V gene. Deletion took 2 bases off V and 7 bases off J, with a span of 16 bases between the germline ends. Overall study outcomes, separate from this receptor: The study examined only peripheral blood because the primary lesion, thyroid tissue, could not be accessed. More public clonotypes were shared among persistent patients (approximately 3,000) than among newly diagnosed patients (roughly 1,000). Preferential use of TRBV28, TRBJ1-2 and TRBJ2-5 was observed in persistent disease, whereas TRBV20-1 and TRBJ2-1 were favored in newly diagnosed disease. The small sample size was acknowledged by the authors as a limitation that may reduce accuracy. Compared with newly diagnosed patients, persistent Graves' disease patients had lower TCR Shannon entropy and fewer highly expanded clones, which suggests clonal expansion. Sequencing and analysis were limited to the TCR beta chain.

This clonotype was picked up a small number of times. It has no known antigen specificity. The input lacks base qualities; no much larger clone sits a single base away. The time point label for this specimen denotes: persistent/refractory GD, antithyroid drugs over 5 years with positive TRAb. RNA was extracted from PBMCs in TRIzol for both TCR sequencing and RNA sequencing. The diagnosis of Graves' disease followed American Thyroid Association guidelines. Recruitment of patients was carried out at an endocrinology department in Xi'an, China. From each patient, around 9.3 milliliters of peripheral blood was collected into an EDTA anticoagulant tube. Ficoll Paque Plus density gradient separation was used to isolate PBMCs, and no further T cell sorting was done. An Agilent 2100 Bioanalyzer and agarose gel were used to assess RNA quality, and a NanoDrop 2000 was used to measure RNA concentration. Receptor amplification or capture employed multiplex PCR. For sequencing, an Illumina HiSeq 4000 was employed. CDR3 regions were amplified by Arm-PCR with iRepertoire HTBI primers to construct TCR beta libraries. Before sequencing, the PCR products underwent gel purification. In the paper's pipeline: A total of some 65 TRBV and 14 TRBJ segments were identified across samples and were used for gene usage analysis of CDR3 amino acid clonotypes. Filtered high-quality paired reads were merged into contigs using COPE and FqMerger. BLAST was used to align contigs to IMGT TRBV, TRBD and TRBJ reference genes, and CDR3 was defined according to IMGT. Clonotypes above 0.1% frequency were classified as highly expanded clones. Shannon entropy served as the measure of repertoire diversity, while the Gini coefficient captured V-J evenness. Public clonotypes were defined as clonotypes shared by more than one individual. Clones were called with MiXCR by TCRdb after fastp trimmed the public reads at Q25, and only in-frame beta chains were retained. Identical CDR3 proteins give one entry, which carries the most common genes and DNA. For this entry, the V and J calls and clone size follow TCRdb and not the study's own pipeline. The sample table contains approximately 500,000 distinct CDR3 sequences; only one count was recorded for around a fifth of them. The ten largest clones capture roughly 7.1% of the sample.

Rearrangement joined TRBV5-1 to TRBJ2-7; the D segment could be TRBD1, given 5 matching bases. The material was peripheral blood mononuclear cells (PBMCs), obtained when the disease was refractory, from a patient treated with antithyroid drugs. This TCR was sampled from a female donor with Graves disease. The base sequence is TGCGCCAGCAGCTTTCGGCAGGGTAAGAGGGAGCAGTACTTC. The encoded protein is CASSFRQGKREQYF.